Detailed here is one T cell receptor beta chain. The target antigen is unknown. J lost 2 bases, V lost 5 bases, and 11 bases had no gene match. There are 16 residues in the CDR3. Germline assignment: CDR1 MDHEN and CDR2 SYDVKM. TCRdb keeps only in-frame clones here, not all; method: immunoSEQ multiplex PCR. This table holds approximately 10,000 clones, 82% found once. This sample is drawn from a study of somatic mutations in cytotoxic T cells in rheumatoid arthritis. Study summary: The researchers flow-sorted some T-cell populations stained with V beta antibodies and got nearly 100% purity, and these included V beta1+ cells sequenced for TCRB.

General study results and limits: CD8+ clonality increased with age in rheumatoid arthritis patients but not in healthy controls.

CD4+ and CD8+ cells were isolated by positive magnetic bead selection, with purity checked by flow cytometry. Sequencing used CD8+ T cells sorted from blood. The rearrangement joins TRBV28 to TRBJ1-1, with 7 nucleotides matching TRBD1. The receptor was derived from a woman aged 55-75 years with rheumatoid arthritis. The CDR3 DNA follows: TGTGCCAGCAGTCTACAGGGGACCGCGGGAAACACTGAAGCTTTCTTT. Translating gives CASSLQGTAGNTEAFF.